These 5 T cell receptor beta chains were sequenced from one sample in a study of human T cells and chemical hapten exposure. TCRdb itself ran the RACE reads through MiXCR, one entry per CDR3 protein. Among under 450,000 distinct CDR3 sequences listed, approximately 4.4% were seen once. Stated time point: patch test 1, 2 weeks after DPC sensitization. Treatment meaning: therapeutic diphenylcyclopropenone sensitization with weekly scalp DPC. Sequenced material: whole blood, taken in connection with sensitization to the hapten diphenylcyclopropenone (DPC). Source of these receptors: a woman between 50 and 59 years old with alopecia areata. Some clones in this sample may be carry-over from other donors' samples.

This clonotype was seen ten or more times. The chain combines TRBV12-3 or TRBV12-4 with TRBJ1-2, with 7 bases that match TRBD1. The CDR3 totals 14 residues. Trimming took 3 bases from V and 6 from J; bases not matched to a gene: 7. Here the CDR3 DNA reads TGTGCCAGCAGTTTGGGGCAGGGGGGTCATGGCTACACCTTC. Its protein is CASSLGQGGHGYTF.

This clonotype appeared a few times. The chain recombines TRBV20-1 with TRBJ1-2; D gene ambiguous. The CDR3 contains 14 residues. V shed 1 base and J shed 4 bases, with 13 bases lying between them. Per the germline V gene, CDR1 is DFQATT and CDR2 is SNEGSKA (reference sequence). CDR3 in amino acids: CSARGPVDFYGYTF. CDR3 DNA sequence: TGCAGTGCTAGAGGGCCCGTGGATTTCTATGGCTACACCTTC.

The table lists this clonotype with many counts. One end of the junction varies from germline; a read error may be responsible. The rearrangement uses TRBV5-1 and TRBJ2-5, with 9 bases matching TRBD1. This CDR3 is built from 14 residues. CDR1 is SGHRS, CDR2 YFSETQ, per germline. In nucleotides, the CDR3 is TGTGCCAGCAGTTCGGGGACAGGGCAAGAGACCCAGTACTTC. It is translated as CASSSGTGQETQYF.

This clonotype has ten or more counts. The rearrangement links TRBV28 to TRBJ2-1, with D possibly TRBD2 on 6 matching bases. Germline CDR1 and CDR2: MDHEN and SYDVKM. This CDR3 has 14 amino acids. V lost 5 bases, J lost 10 bases, and 18 bases lay in between. The CDR3 loop is CASSITGTPPEQFF. For the CDR3, the DNA is TGTGCCAGCAGTATCACCGGGACTCCCCCAGAGCAGTTCTTC.

The sample holds a few counts of this clonotype. This chain uses TRBV7-9 with TRBJ1-1, with 7 bases fitting TRBD1. The CDR3 loop spans 15 amino acids. J was trimmed by 0 bases and V by 11 bases; bases with no gene match: 12. Looked up from germline, CDR1 is SEHNR and CDR2 is FQNEAQ (reference sequence). CDR3: CAGAQGGTMNTEAFF. The CDR3 DNA sequence: TGTGCCGGGGCCCAGGGGGGGACCATGAACACTGAAGCTTTCTTT.